This T cell receptor (beta chain) emerged from a study of blood T cell repertoires in COVID-19. Looking at the study overall: T cells, B-cell-depleted T cells, or PBMCs provided the cDNA or gDNA that served as material.

The data were produced by immunoSEQ multiplex PCR, yet TCRdb's version contains in-frame clones alone and is incomplete. Found here are over 25,000 clones, around 92% of them singletons; the top ten hold approximately 2.5%. The CDR3 contains 12 residues. V gave up 4 bases and J gave up 4 bases, with 8 bases separating them. The germline CDR1 and CDR2 sequences are SGHDN and FVKESK. This sequence joins TRBV14 and TRBJ2-7, with a weak D call TRBD2 (5 bases). The sequence derives from a man aged 50-59 years with active COVID-19. The sequencing sample was made of peripheral blood. The CDR3 DNA is TGTGCCAGCAGCCTCGACTATTACGAGCAGTACTTC. Encoded protein: CASSLDYYEQYF. The full variable domain, its missing parts supplied by reference TRBV14 and TRBJ2-7, is EAGVTQFPSHSVIEKGQTVTLRCDPISGHDNLYWYRRVMGKEIKFLLHFVKESKQDESGMPNNRFLAERTGGTYSTLKVQPAELEDSGVYFCASSLDYYEQYFGPGTRLTVT.